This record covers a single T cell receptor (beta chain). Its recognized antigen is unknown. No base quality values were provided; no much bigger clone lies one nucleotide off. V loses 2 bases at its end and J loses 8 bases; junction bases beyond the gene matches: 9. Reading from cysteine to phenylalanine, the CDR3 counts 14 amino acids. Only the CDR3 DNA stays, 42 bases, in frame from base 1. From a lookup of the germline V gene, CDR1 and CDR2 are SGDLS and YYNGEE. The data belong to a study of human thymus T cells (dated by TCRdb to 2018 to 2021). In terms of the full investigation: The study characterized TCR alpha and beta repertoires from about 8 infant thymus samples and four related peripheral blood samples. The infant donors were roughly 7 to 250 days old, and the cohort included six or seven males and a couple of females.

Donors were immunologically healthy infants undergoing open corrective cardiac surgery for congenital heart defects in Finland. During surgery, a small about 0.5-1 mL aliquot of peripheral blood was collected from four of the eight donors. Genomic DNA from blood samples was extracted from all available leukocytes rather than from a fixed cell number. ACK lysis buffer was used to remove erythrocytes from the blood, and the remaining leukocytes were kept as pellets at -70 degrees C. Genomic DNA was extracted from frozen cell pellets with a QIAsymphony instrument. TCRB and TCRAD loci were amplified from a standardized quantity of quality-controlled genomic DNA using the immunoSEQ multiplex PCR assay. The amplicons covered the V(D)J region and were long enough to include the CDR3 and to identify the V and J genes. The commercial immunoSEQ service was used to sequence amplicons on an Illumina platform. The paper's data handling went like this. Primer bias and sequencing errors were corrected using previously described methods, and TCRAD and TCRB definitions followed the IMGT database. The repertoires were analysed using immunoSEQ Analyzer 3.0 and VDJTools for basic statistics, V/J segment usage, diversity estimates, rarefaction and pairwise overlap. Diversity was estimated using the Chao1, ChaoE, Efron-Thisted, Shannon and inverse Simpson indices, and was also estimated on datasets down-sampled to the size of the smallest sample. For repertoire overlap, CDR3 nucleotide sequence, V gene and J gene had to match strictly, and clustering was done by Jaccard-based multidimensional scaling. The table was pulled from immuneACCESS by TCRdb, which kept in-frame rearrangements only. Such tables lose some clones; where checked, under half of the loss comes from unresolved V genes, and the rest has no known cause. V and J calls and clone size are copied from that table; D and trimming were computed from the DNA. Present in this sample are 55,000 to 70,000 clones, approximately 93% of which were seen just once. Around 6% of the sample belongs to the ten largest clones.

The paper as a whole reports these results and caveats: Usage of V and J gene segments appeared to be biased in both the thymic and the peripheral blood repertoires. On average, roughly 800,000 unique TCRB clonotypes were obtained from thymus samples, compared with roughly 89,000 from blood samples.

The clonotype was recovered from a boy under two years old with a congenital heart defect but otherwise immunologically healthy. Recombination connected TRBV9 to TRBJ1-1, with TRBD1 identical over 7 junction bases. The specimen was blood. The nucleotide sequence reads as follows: TGTGCCAGCAGCGTGGGACAGCAGGTGAGGGAAGCTTTCTTT. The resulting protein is CASSVGQQVREAFF.